A single TCR beta chain is shown here with its context. The antigen it recognizes is unknown. Within one base of it there is no much larger clone, and no base qualities were kept. This sample stems from a study of regulatory and conventional T cells in breast cancer (dated by TCRdb to between 2015 and 2016). Library method: PCR. Sequenced using an Illumina MiSeq. TCRdb applied fastp at Q25 and MiXCR to the public reads, then kept only in-frame beta chains. Each entry is one CDR3 protein sequence, shown with its most common DNA and genes. The sample table contains roughly 16,000 distinct CDR3 sequences; only one count was recorded for 32% of them. The ten largest make up 1.5% to 2% of the sample. The CDR3, cysteine through phenylalanine, is 14 amino acids long. The entry retains the CDR3 DNA only, 42 bases that are in frame from base 1. Taken from the germline V gene, the CDR1 and CDR2 loops are SGHAT and FQNNGV. V loses 1 base of germline sequence and J loses 1 base, and the interval between the two ends is 5 bases.

The source of this sequence is a female donor in good health. The sample was conventional T cells from blood. The V gene is TRBV11-2 and the J gene is TRBJ1-5, with a weak D call of TRBD1 (5 bases match). The DNA sequence is as follows: TGTGCCAGCAGCTTAGGACAGAGCAATCAGCCCCAGCATTTT. Its product reads: CASSLGQSNQPQHF.